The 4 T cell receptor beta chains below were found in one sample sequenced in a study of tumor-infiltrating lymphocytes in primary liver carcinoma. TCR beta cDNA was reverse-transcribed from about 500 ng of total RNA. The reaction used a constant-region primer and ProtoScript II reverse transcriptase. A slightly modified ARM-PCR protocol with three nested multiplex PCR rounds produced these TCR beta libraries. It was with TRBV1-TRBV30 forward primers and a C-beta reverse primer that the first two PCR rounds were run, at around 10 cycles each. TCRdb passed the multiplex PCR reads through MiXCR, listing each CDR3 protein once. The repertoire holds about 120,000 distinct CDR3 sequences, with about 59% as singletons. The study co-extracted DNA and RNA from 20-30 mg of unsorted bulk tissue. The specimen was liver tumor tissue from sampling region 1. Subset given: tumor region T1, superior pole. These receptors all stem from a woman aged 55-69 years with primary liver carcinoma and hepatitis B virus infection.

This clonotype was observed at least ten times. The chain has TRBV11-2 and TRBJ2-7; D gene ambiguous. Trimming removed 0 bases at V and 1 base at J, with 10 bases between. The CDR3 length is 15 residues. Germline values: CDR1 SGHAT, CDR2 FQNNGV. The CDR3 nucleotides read TGTGCCAGCAGCTTAGATCAAACAGCGTCCTACGAGCAGTACTTC. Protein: CASSLDQTASYEQYF.

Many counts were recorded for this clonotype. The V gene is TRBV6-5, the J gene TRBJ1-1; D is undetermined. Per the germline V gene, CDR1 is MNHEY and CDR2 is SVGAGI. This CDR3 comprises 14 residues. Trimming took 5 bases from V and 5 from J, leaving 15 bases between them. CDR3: CASSQTMGPTEAFF. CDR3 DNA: TGTGCCAGCAGTCAAACCATGGGCCCTACTGAAGCTTTCTTT.

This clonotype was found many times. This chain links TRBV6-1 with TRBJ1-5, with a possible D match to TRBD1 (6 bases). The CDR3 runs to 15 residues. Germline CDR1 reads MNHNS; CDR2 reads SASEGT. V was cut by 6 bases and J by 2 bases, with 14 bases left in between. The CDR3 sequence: CASRNTGLGNQPQHF. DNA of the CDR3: TGTGCCAGCAGGAATACAGGGTTGGGCAATCAGCCCCAGCATTTT.

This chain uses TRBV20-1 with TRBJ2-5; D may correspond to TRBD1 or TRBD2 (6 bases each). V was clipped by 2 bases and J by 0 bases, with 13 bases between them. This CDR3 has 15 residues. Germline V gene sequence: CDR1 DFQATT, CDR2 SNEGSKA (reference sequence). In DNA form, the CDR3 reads TGCAGTGCTAGATCCTTAGGGGGGTACCAAGAGACCCAGTACTTC. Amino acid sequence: CSARSLGGYQETQYF.